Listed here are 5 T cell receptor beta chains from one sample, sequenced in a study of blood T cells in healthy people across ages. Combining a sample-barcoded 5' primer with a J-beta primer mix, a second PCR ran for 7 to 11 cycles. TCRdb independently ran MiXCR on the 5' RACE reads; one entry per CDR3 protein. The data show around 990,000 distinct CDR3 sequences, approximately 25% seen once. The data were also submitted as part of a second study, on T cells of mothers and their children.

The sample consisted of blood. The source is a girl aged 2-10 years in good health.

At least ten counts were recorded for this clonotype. The CDR3 sequence: CASGGTGGFAFF. In nucleotides, the CDR3 is TGTGCCAGCGGAGGGACAGGGGGTTTTGCTTTCTTT. The J gene is TRBJ1-1, the V gene TRBV6-5; 11 bases match TRBD1. Trimming at V came to 8 bases and at J to 11 bases, leaving 7 bases not matched to a gene. Germline loops: CDR1 MNHEY, CDR2 SVGAGI. The CDR3 is 12 amino acids.

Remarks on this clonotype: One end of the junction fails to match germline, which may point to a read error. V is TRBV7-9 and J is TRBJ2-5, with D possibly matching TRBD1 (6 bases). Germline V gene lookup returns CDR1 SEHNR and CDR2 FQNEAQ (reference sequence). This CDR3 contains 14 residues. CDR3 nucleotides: TGTACCAGCAGCTTAGTAGGGGGACAAGAGACCCAGTACTTC. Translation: CTSSLVGGQETQYF.

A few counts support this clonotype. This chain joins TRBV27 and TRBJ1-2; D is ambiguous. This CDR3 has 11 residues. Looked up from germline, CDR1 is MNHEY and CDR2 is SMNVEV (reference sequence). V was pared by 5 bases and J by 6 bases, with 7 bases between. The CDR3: CASSNGNGYTF. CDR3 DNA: TGTGCCAGCAGTAACGGAAATGGCTACACCTTC.

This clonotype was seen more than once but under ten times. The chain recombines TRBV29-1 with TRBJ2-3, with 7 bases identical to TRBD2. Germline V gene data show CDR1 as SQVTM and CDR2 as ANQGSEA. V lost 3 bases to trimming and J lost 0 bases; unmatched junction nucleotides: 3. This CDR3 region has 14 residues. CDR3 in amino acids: CSVDAGVSTDTQYF. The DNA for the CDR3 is TGCAGCGTTGACGCGGGAGTCAGCACAGATACGCAGTATTTT.

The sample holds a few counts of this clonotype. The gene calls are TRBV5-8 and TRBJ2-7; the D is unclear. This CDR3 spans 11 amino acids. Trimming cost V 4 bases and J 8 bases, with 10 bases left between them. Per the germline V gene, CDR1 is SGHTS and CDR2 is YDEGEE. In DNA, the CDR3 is TGTGCCAGCAGCCGAAGTACCAAGCAGTACTTC. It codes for CASSRSTKQYF.